The 21 T cell receptor beta chains given below trace back to one sample, sequenced in a study of TET2 disruption in CD19-targeted CAR T cells (dated by TCRdb to the late 2010s). The protocol used for the library was the immunoSEQ multiplex PCR assay. TCRdb obtained this table from immuneACCESS and retained in-frame rearrangements with V and J assigned. These tables miss some clones; where compared with another copy, unresolved V genes account for less than half of the shortfall, and the remainder is unexplained. The sample table gives approximately 27,000 clones. Together, the top ten hold about 2% of the sample. Explained via the paper, the treatment or condition label denotes: autologous CTL019 cells: CD19 CAR with 4-1BB and CD3 zeta domains. The antigens for these receptors are not known. The input for sequencing was CD8- CAR+ T cells sorted from cultured blood T cells, taken for CD19 CAR T cell therapy. The cell subset or site label here, explained by the study, means: CD8-negative CAR-positive T cells from the infusion product. These receptors all stem from a man aged 70-80 years with chronic lymphocytic leukemia.

Comment on this clone: The DNA ends 3 residues before the CDR3 does, and the rest of the CDR3 is filled in from the germline J gene. The chain employs TRBV5-8 and TRBJ2-4, with D unclear. The CDR3 totals 13 residues. Germline V gene lookup returns CDR1 SGHTS and CDR2 YDEGEE. This CDR3 reads CASSERLRETQYF. CDR3 bases read: TGTGCCAGCAGCGAGAGACTCCGAGAGACT.

Its frequency marks this clone as medium-sized. The observed sequence ends 3 residues before the CDR3 terminus, with the missing tail filled in from the germline J gene. The chain links TRBV18 to TRBJ1-4, with 10 nucleotides matching TRBD1. The V gene's germline CDR1 is KGHSH and CDR2 LQKENI. V shed 5 bases, J shed 5 bases, and the junction held 8 bases outside the gene matches. This CDR3 region has 16 residues. The covered CDR3 bases are TGTGCCAGCTCAGACCCATGGGACAGGGGAAATGAAAAA. It yields the protein CASSDPWDRGNEK. The CDR3 in full is CASSDPWDRGNEKLFF. Full variable domain (missing parts from reference TRBV18 and TRBJ1-4): NAGVMQNPRHLVRRRGQEARLRCSPMKGHSHVYWYRQLPEEGLKFMVYLQKENIIDESGMPKERFSAEFPKEGPSILRIQQVVRGDSAAYFCASSDPWDRGNEKLFFGSGTQLSVL.

By frequency, this clone is large. The read halts 3 residues ahead of the CDR3 end, with the missing end drawn from the germline J gene. This chain connects TRBV20-1 to TRBJ1-4; TRBD1 matches 10 bases. The CDR3 length is 15 residues. From germline, CDR1 is DFQATT and CDR2 SNEGSKA (reference sequence). With 6 bases clipped from V and 7 bases from J, the junction kept 11 bases outside the gene matches. CDR3 DNA, as far as it was read: TGCAGTGCACGGCTCTCGGGACAGGGGTCTGAAAAA. Its translation is CSARLSGQGSEK. The full-length CDR3 reads as CSARLSGQGSEKLFF.

For this clone: The DNA ends 3 residues before the CDR3 does, and the rest of the CDR3 is filled in from the germline J gene. The chain is built from TRBV19 and TRBJ2-5; D ambiguous. There are 14 residues in the CDR3. Germline V gives CDR1 LNHDA, CDR2 SQIVND (reference sequence). Trimming took 3 bases from V and 5 from J, leaving 13 bases between them. The CDR3 bases that were read are TGTGCCAGTAGTATTGCGACTCCGGCGGAGACC. Translation gives CASSIATPAET. The full-length CDR3 reads as CASSIATPAETQYF.

With respect to this clone: Read sequence stops 3 residues before the CDR3 end, and the germline J gene provides the missing end. The J gene is TRBJ2-4, the V gene TRBV30; D not resolved. CDR3 length: 13 amino acids. Germline V gene sequence: CDR1 GTSNPN, CDR2 SVGIG (reference sequence). The covered CDR3 bases are TGTGCCTGGAGTGTGGATAGCAATCAGCCT. It codes for CAWSVDSNQP. The complete CDR3 reads CAWSVDSNQPQYF. Full variable domain (rest looked up from reference TRBV30 and TRBJ2-4): SQTIHQWPATLVQPVGSPLSLECTVEGTSNPNLYWYRQAAGRGLQLLFYSVGIGQISSEVPQNLSASRPQDRQFILSSKKLLLSDSGFYLCAWSVDSNQPQYFGAGTRLSVL.

Points on this clone: The read comes to an end 3 residues before the CDR3 does, leaving the germline J gene to fill in the end. The chain employs TRBV19 and TRBJ1-4, with TRBD1 identical over 7 bases. This CDR3 region has 15 residues. Germline V lookup: CDR1 LNHDA, CDR2 SQIVND (reference sequence). The CDR3 spells CASSSIQGQRQPLFF. The covered CDR3 bases are TGTGCCAGTAGTTCGATCCAGGGACAGCGCCAACCA.

For this clone: The read ends 3 residues before the CDR3 terminus; that terminus is restored from the germline J gene. V is TRBV5-1 and J is TRBJ2-3; perhaps TRBD2 as D (5 bases). Trimming shortened V by 5 bases and J by 5 bases, and 15 bases separated the two germline ends. The CDR3 is 14 amino acids. From germline, CDR1 is SGHRS and CDR2 YFSETQ. The CDR3 bases that were read are TGCGCCAGCAGTCCCGGGGTAGCTGTAGATACG. This gives the protein CASSPGVAVDT. The full CDR3 is CASSPGVAVDTQYF.

The CDR3 DNA, read in part, is TGTGCCATCAGTGAGAACAGCAACTATGGC. This codes for CAISENSNYG. In full, the CDR3 reads CAISENSNYGYTF. The chain couples TRBV10-3 to TRBJ1-2; D unresolved. The read ends 3 residues early relative to the CDR3; the germline J gene fills the gap. Germline V gives CDR1 ENHRY, CDR2 SYGVKD. V lost 2 bases, J lost 2 bases, and 6 bases lay in between. The CDR3 length is 13 residues.

Notes on this clone: The CDR3 end lies 3 residues beyond the end of the read and is filled in from the germline J gene. V is TRBV20-1 and J is TRBJ2-1; TRBD2 aligns across 14 bases. Germline assignment: CDR1 DFQATT and CDR2 SNEGSKA (reference sequence). V was pared by 3 bases and J by 0 bases, with 7 bases of the junction left unmatched. This CDR3 has 18 residues. The CDR3 sequence is CSARAGTSGGLSYNEQFF. Incomplete CDR3 DNA: TGCAGTGCTAGGGCCGGGACTAGCGGGGGCCTCTCCTACAATGAG.

To note about this clone: The junction departs from germline at one end; a sequencing error may be responsible. The same CDR3 arises from other DNA sequences in this sample as well. CDR3 DNA, as far as it was read: TGCGCCAGCAAGGGCGCCCCAACGGACTATGGT. Amino acids: CASKGAPTDYG. Given in full, the CDR3 is CASKGAPTDYGYTF. J is TRBJ1-2 and V is TRBV5-1; no definite D call. The missing CDR3 end, 3 residues past where the read stops, is filled in from the germline J gene. The CDR3 consists of 14 residues. Looked up from germline, CDR1 is SGHRS and CDR2 is YFSETQ.

Partial CDR3 DNA: TGCAGTGCCACCCCTAGGAGTGCGGGATACCAAGAGACC. Residues: CSATPRSAGYQET. The entire CDR3 is CSATPRSAGYQETQYF. The chain has TRBV20-1 and TRBJ2-5; a weak D match, TRBD2 (6 bases). Read data end 3 residues before the CDR3 end; the end is taken from the germline J gene. The CDR3 covers 16 residues. CDR1 is DFQATT and CDR2 is SNEGSKA in the germline V gene (reference sequence). V was trimmed by 6 bases and J by 0 bases, leaving 20 bases between them.

Worth noting for this clone: The read stops 3 residues short of the end of the CDR3; the missing end is completed from the germline J gene. The chain combines TRBV19 with TRBJ2-2; tentative D call: TRBD1 (6 bases). V lost 8 bases, J lost 7 bases, and 17 bases lay in between. This CDR3 is 14 amino acids long. Germline V gene data show CDR1 as LNHDA and CDR2 as SQIVND (reference sequence). CDR3 protein: CASFTNRAGGELFF. CDR3 DNA (partial): TGTGCCAGTTTTACAAACAGGGCGGGCGGGGAG.

Remarks on this clone: The read comes to an end 3 residues before the CDR3 does, leaving the germline J gene to fill in the end. The gene calls are TRBV19 and TRBJ2-4, with 7 bases aligning to TRBD1. The CDR3 has 14 amino acids. Germline V lookup: CDR1 LNHDA, CDR2 SQIVND (reference sequence). CDR3 bases read: TGTGCCAGTAGTAGTCAGGGGGATCTCCATGGT. This encodes CASSSQGDLHG. The whole CDR3 protein is CASSSQGDLHGQYF.

Details on this clone: The CDR3 goes on 3 residues after the read ends, and that part is filled in from the germline J gene. The V and J genes are TRBV20-1 and TRBJ2-3; the D is unclear. The CDR3 extends over 15 amino acids. From germline, CDR1 is DFQATT and CDR2 SNEGSKA (reference sequence). Trimming took off 5 bases at V and 0 bases at J, with 15 bases between the two ends. CDR3: CSASQSVSSTDTQYF. Partial CDR3 DNA: TGCAGTGCTTCACAGTCTGTGTCTAGCACAGATACG.

The CDR3 sequence: CASIGGTSQNDYTF. CDR3 DNA, as far as it was read: TGTGCCAGTATAGGCGGGACTAGCCAGAATGAC. The genes are TRBV19 and TRBJ1-2; D possibly corresponds to TRBD1 (5 bases). The CDR3 end falls 3 residues outside the read, so it is completed with the germline J gene. This CDR3 is 14 amino acids long. Germline CDR1 is LNHDA and CDR2 is SQIVND (reference sequence).

With regard to this clone: The missing CDR3 end, 3 residues past where the read stops, is filled in from the germline J gene. The chain carries TRBV5-1 and TRBJ2-5, with TRBD1 matching over 7 bases. Germline-derived CDR1 and CDR2 are SGHRS and YFSETQ. The CDR3 has 16 residues. Trimming cost V 4 bases and J 1 base; bases outside gene matches: 10. The sequenced CDR3 bases are TGCGCCAGCAGCAGTACCGGGACAGCAAGCCAAGAGACC. This encodes CASSSTGTASQET. The whole CDR3 sequence is CASSSTGTASQETQYF. Variable domain in full (rest from reference TRBV5-1 and TRBJ2-5): KAGVTQTPRYLIKTRGQQVTLSCSPISGHRSVSWYQQTPGQGLQFLFEYFSETQRNKGNFPGRFSGRQFSNSRSEMNVSTLELGDSALYLCASSSTGTASQETQYFGPGTRLLVL.

As for this clone: Sequencing ends 3 residues short of the CDR3 end; the germline J gene provides the rest. The rearrangement joins TRBV4-1 to TRBJ1-1; D may be TRBD1 (5 bases). Germline lookup yields CDR1 MGHRA and CDR2 YSYEKL. Between the trimmed V and J ends, which lost 1 base and 6 bases, there was a span of 9 bases. The CDR3 runs to 13 residues. The CDR3 spells CASSQVYRSEAFF. The CDR3 bases that were read are TGCGCCAGCAGCCAAGTGTACAGGTCTGAA.

Points on this clone: The sequence runs out 3 residues before the end of the CDR3; the remainder is reconstructed from the germline J gene. This chain connects TRBV7-9 to TRBJ2-2; TRBD1 aligns across 7 bases. V trimming: 6 bases; J trimming: 7 bases; junction bases outside the gene matches: 11. Germline assignment: CDR1 SEHNR and CDR2 FQNEAQ (reference sequence). CDR3 length: 15 residues. Here the CDR3 reads CASRHRTGFGGELFF. The part of the CDR3 DNA that was read is TGTGCCAGCAGACACAGGACAGGCTTCGGCGGGGAG.

Points on this clone: The CDR3 end falls 3 residues outside the read, so it is completed with the germline J gene. The J gene is TRBJ1-2, the V gene TRBV20-1, with 7 nucleotides matching TRBD1. The CDR3 covers 14 residues. Germline V gives CDR1 DFQATT, CDR2 SNEGSKA (reference sequence). Unmatched junction bases numbered 9, after V lost 6 bases and J lost 2 bases. CDR3 bases read: TGCAGTGCGAGGGACAGCCAGTTAAACTATGGC. Translation gives CSARDSQLNYG. The whole CDR3 reads CSARDSQLNYGYTF.

On this clone itself: An end of the junction differs from the germline gene, which may be a read error. Read sequence stops 3 residues before the CDR3 end, and the germline J gene provides the missing end. The identical CDR3 is also encoded by other nucleotide sequences in the sample. The chain joins TRBV7-8 to TRBJ1-3; no clear D. CDR3 size: 15 residues. Per the germline V gene, CDR1 is SGHVS and CDR2 is FQNEAQ. CDR3 protein: CASNPAAGSGNTIYF. Partial CDR3 DNA: TGTGCCAGCAACCCCGCCGCGGGCTCTGGAAACACT.

On this clone itself: Sequencing ends 3 residues short of the CDR3 end; the germline J gene provides the rest. The chain uses TRBV7-2 and TRBJ2-2; D is possibly TRBD2 (6 bases). The V and J ends lost 1 base and 7 bases respectively, with 10 bases between them. The CDR3 loop spans 14 amino acids. Germline V lookup: CDR1 SGHTA, CDR2 FQGNSA. The covered CDR3 bases are TGTGCCAGCAGCTTAGTACTAGCCGTCGGGGAG. Translated: CASSLVLAVGE. The complete CDR3 protein is CASSLVLAVGELFF. Variable domain in full (rest from reference TRBV7-2 and TRBJ2-2): GAGVSQSPSNKVTEKGKDVELRCDPISGHTALYWYRQSLGQGLEFLIYFQGNSAPDKSGLPSDRFSAERTGGSVSTLTIQRTQQEDSAVYLCASSLVLAVGELFFGEGSRLTVL.